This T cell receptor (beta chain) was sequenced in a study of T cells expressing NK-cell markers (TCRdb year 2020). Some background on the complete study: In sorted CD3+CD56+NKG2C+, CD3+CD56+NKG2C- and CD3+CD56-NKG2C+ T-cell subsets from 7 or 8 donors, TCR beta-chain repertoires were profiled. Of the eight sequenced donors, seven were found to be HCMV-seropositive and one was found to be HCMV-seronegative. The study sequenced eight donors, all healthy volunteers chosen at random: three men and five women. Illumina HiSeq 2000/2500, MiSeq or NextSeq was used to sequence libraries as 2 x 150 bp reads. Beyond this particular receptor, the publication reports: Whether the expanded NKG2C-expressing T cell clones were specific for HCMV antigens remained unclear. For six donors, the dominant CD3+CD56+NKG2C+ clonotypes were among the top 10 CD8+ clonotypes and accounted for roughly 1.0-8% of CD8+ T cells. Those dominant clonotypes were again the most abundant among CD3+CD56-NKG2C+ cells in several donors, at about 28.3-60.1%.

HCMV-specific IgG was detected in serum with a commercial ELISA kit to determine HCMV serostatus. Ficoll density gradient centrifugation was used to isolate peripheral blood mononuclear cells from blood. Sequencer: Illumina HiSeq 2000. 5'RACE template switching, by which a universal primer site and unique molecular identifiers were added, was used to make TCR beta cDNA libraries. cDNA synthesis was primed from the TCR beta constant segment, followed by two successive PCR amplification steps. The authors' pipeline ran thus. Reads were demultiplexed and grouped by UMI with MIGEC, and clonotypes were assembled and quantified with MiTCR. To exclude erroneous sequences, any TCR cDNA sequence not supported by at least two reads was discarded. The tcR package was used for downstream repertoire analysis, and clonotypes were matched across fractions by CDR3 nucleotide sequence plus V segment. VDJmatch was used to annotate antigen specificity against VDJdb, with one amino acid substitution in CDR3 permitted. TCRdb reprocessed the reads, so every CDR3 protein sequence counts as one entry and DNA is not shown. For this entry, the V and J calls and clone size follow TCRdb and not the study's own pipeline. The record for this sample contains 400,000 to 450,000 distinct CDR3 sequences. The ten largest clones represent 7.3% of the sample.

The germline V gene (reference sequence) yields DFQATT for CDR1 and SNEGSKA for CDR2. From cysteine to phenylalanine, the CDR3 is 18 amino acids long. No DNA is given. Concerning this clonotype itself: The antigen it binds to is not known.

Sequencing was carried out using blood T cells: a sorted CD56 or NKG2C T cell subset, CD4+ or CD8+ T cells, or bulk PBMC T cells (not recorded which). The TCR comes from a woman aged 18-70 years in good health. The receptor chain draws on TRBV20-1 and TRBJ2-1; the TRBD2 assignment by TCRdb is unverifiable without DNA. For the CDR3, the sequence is CSAREGTSGRAEYNEQFF.